This record looks at one T cell receptor (beta chain) sequence and its context. The antigen is unknown. The PCR used 60 Vbeta and 13 Jbeta primers. Generated by immunoSEQ multiplex PCR, the TCRdb table keeps only in-frame clones and is missing some. The sample lists around 59,000 clones; approximately 83% were seen once. The data stem from a study of cytomegalovirus exposure and HLA in healthy donors. The study, taken as a whole, reports: The study put some 150 TCR beta chains on its list as cytomegalovirus-associated.

V lost 5 bases to trimming and J lost 0 bases, with 14 bases between them. Germline values: CDR1 MGHDK, CDR2 SYGVNS. CDR3 length: 16 residues. Sequenced sample: PBMCs. V is TRBV25-1 and J is TRBJ1-3, with D possibly TRBD1 on 6 matching bases. The receptor was isolated from a human donor in good health. The DNA of the CDR3 is TGTGCCAGCAGTCAACCGGGACAACCCTCTGGAAACACCATATATTTT. Protein sequence: CASSQPGQPSGNTIYF.